This entry is about one T cell receptor beta chain. No antigen is known for it. This sample was included in a study of cytomegalovirus exposure and HLA in healthy donors. Notes on the study in general: TCR beta sequences numbering roughly 18,000 were associated with HLA alleles at 0.05 false discovery rate in a later analysis. Further analysis was carried out later, and it showed several of the most significant clusters appearing linked to common viral pathogens. Of the V segments, some could not be distinguished, including TRBV6-2 and TRBV6-3, and were excluded.

A multiplex PCR was run with 60 Vbeta primers and 13 Jbeta primers. Only in-frame clones appear in the TCRdb table, and some are missing; sequencing was by immunoSEQ multiplex PCR. The profile covers approximately 140,000 clones, with more than 80% appearing a single time and over 4.5% taken by the ten largest. Germline values: CDR1 SQVTM, CDR2 ANQGSEA. The junction had 6 bases not matched to a gene; V was cut back by 6 bases and J by 9 bases. This CDR3 has 13 amino acids. While unrecorded immune exposures were likely, the donors were nominally healthy when sampled. Sequences were obtained from PBMCs. The origin of this receptor is a woman aged 40 to 50 in good health and CMV-seropositive. The chain has TRBV29-1 and TRBJ2-1; 12 positions match TRBD2. CDR3 in DNA: TGCAGCGTATCTAGCGGGAGGGCCGGTGAGCAGTTCTTC. It encodes CSVSSGRAGEQFF.